The clone carrying this T cell receptor beta chain has at least ten counts. Its target is unknown. The data derive from a study of neurological immune-mediated disorders. Study at large: Disease course was recorded as relapsing-remitting for some 31 and secondary progressive for about 8.5% of the 34 multiple sclerosis patients. Findings and limits, study-wide: The multiple sclerosis repertoire cluster had no association with any clinical or MRI feature.

Germline loops: CDR1 SGHAT, CDR2 FQNNGV. With V trimmed by 5 bases and J by 8 bases, 6 bases remained unmatched. CDR3 length: 14 residues. TCRdb analysed the 5' RACE reads with MiXCR anew, one entry per CDR3 protein. Of 50,000 to 85,000 distinct CDR3 sequences listed, roughly 5.6% are singletons. The chain uses TRBV11-2 and TRBJ1-2, with 12 bases aligning to TRBD1. The specimen was PBMCs. This sequence originates from a woman aged 25 to 39 with multiple sclerosis. CDR3 DNA sequence: TGTGCCAGCAGCCAGGGACAGGGGGCGAGGGGCTACACCTTC. Protein product: CASSQGQGARGYTF.